Detailed here is one T cell receptor beta chain. This sample was taken from a study of CDR3 diversity in severe acne. TCRdb reprocessed the PCR reads via MiXCR and lists one record per CDR3 protein. Among approximately 77,000 distinct CDR3 sequences, roughly 49% were seen once, and the ten largest hold 9.5% to 13%. This TCR came from a male donor with severe acne vulgaris. The specimen was blood.

CDR3 coding DNA: TGTGCCAGCAGTAAGCAGGAGACAGGGGGCACTGAAGCTTTCTTT. Translating gives CASSKQETGGTEAFF. The chain couples TRBV25-1 to TRBJ1-1; 9 bases line up with TRBD1. Germline-derived CDR1 and CDR2 are MGHDK and SYGVNS. The CDR3 has 15 residues. V trimming: 5 bases; J trimming: 4 bases; junction bases outside the gene matches: 8.